This T cell receptor (beta chain) appears in the sequencing data of a study of cytomegalovirus exposure and HLA in healthy donors. Regarding the study as a whole: Cytomegalovirus association was listed for 150 or so TCR beta chains. The presence/absence work took it that sequencing depth was about the same across donors.

The germline gives CDR1 MNHNY, CDR2 SVGAGI (reference sequence). The J segment lost 5 bases and the V segment lost 9 bases, leaving 12 bases of the junction unmatched. The CDR3 loop spans 14 amino acids. A note on this clone: Its cognate antigen is unknown.

The PCR ran on 60 Vbeta and 13 Jbeta primers. This table comes from immunoSEQ multiplex PCR, and its TCRdb copy is limited to in-frame clones, with some not included. Among 100,000 to 150,000 clones listed, 81% were seen once. J is TRBJ1-1 and V is TRBV6-6; 7 bases align to TRBD1. The clonotype originates from a young man in good health and CMV-seronegative. Sequencing was carried out using PBMCs. The CDR3 loop is CASIAGGGYTEAFF. The CDR3 region has the DNA TGTGCCAGTATAGCAGGGGGAGGATATACTGAAGCTTTCTTT.